This T cell receptor (beta chain) was identified in a study of cytomegalovirus exposure and HLA in healthy donors. Study summary: In a later analysis, it was reported that the 110 or so validation repertoires had been produced on the same platform as the roughly 700 repertoires belonging to the first cohort.

Profiled with immunoSEQ multiplex PCR; TCRdb holds only in-frame clones, not every one. This table has 65,000 to 90,000 clones, 85% to 95% appearing once. With regard to this clone: Its antigen is currently unknown.

Broader study findings: The classifier reportedly diagnosed cytomegalovirus status with high specificity and sensitivity.

This CDR3 region has 19 residues. With V trimmed by 6 bases and J by 5 bases, 19 bases remained unmatched. The germline gives CDR1 MDHEN, CDR2 SYDVKM. The rearrangement joins TRBV28 to TRBJ2-3, with 11 nucleotides matching TRBD2. This receptor was taken from a man younger than 35 in good health and CMV-seronegative. Sequenced: PBMCs. In DNA form, the CDR3 reads TGTGCCAGCAGCTCGATTTGGGATAGCGGGGGGGCCTCAGGAGATACGCAGTATTTT. Translation gives CASSSIWDSGGASGDTQYF.